The next 31 T cell receptor beta chains were all read from a single sample in a study of shared T cell receptors in the human thymus. The assay was immunoSEQ multiplex PCR, and TCRdb's table has in-frame clones only and misses some. The table shows hundreds of thousands of clones, with approximately 80% occurring only once. The same data also contributed to another study, on human thymus T cells.

Sequenced sample: thymocytes. The source of these receptors is a boy in the first two years of life with a congenital heart defect.

The rearrangement joins TRBV20-1 to TRBJ1-1; D uncertain. Trimming took off 1 base at V and 10 bases at J, with 4 bases between the two ends. The CDR3 is 9 residues long. The germline V gene encodes CDR1 DFQATT and CDR2 SNEGSKA (reference sequence). The CDR3 bases are TGCAGTGCTAGAGGCGGAGCTTTCTTT. Its protein product is CSARGGAFF.

This clone has only a few counts. The DNA of the CDR3 is TGCAGCGTTTCCGGGAGGGGGCTCAATGAGCAGTTCTTC. Amino acid sequence: CSVSGRGLNEQFF. V usage is TRBV29-1 and J usage is TRBJ2-1; tentative D call: TRBD2 (8 bases). Germline assignment: CDR1 SQVTM and CDR2 ANQGSEA. V was trimmed by 5 bases and J by 6 bases, leaving 14 bases between them. CDR3 size: 13 residues.

The chain uses TRBV18 and TRBJ1-5; possibly TRBD1 for D (5 bases). V lost 4 bases and J lost 6, with 7 bases in between. This CDR3 comprises 12 residues. In germline, CDR1 is KGHSH, CDR2 LQKENI. This CDR3 reads CASSHQGQPQHF. The CDR3 nucleotides read TGTGCCAGCTCACATCAGGGTCAGCCCCAGCATTTT.

This clone appeared once. V and J are TRBV25-1 and TRBJ2-7, with TRBD2 matching over 8 bases. Germline trimming cut 8 bases from V and 5 bases from J; bases unmatched to any gene: 20. The germline gives CDR1 MGHDK, CDR2 SYGVNS. There are 17 residues in the CDR3. The CDR3 DNA sequence: TGTGCCAGCGCGTCTGGAGCGGGAGCGCATTCGGGCCACGAGCAGTACTTC. This gives the protein CASASGAGAHSGHEQYF.

The gene calls are TRBV4-3 and TRBJ2-7, with 12 bases matching TRBD2. CDR3 size: 19 residues. Germline V gene lookup returns CDR1 LGHNA and CDR2 YSLEER. Trimming cost V 0 bases and J 1 base; bases outside gene matches: 10. DNA of the CDR3: TGCGCCAGCAGCCAAGATCCCCCTAGCGGGAGGGCCGGGTCCTACGAGCAGTACTTC. This sequence encodes CASSQDPPSGRAGSYEQYF.

The chain links TRBV18 to TRBJ1-3, with D perhaps TRBD1 (6 bases). The germline V gene encodes CDR1 KGHSH and CDR2 LQKENI. Trimming took 1 base from V and 2 from J, leaving 12 bases between them. This CDR3 spans 16 amino acids. CDR3 in amino acids: CASSPQTGSAGNTIYF. CDR3 coding DNA: TGTGCCAGCTCACCACAAACAGGGAGCGCTGGAAACACCATATATTTT.

This clone has just one count. The chain links TRBV19 to TRBJ2-1, with TRBD1 matching 8 bases. The CDR3 loop spans 15 amino acids. J lost 2 bases, V lost 4 bases, and 4 bases had no gene match. Germline CDR1 and CDR2: LNHDA and SQIVND (reference sequence). CDR3 loop: CASSTHRGTYNEQFF. The CDR3 bases are TGTGCCAGTAGTACTCACAGGGGGACCTACAATGAGCAGTTCTTC.

The chain couples TRBV7-9 to TRBJ2-7; D is possibly TRBD1 (5 bases). The CDR3 extends over 16 amino acids. The germline V gene encodes CDR1 SEHNR and CDR2 FQNEAQ (reference sequence). Trimming pared 5 bases from V and 4 bases from J, leaving 21 bases between. DNA of the CDR3: TGTGCCAGCAGCAAGGGGCAGGGCATACTCTTTTACGAGCAGTACTTC. This codes for CASSKGQGILFYEQYF.

Regarding this clone: In the same sample, other DNA sequences code for this CDR3. The rearrangement links TRBV29-1 to TRBJ1-1, with TRBD1 identical over 7 bases. The V segment lost 7 bases and the J segment 9 bases; nucleotides outside the gene matches: 14. The CDR3 spans 13 residues. Per germline, CDR1 SQVTM and CDR2 ANQGSEA. The CDR3 DNA follows: TGCAGCGCCCTTGGGACAGCGAGGCTTAAAGCTTTCTTT. Protein: CSALGTARLKAFF.

The rearrangement joins TRBV7-2 to TRBJ2-7; 7 nucleotides match TRBD1. The CDR3 is made up of 13 amino acids. Germline CDR1 and CDR2: SGHTA and FQGNSA. V lost 4 bases and J lost 0; bases outside the gene matches: 0. The chain's CDR3 is CASSYRGSYEQYF. As DNA, the CDR3 is TGTGCCAGCAGCTACAGGGGCTCCTACGAGCAGTACTTC. The full variable domain, its missing parts supplied by reference TRBV7-2 and TRBJ2-7, is GAGVSQSPSNKVTEKGKDVELRCDPISGHTALYWYRQSLGQGLEFLIYFQGNSAPDKSGLPSDRFSAERTGGSVSTLTIQRTQQEDSAVYLCASSYRGSYEQYFGPGTRLTVT.

The gene calls are TRBV27 and TRBJ2-1, with 11 bases identical to TRBD2. There are 16 residues in the CDR3. The V and J ends lost 4 bases and 2 bases, in that order; junction bases with no gene match: 4. Looked up from germline, CDR1 is MNHEY and CDR2 is SMNVEV (reference sequence). CDR3 residues: CASSSLAGGPYNEQFF. DNA for the CDR3: TGTGCCAGCAGTTCCCTAGCGGGAGGACCCTACAATGAGCAGTTCTTC.

CDR3 nucleotides: TGCGCCAGCAGCCACACGGACAGCCTACATCAGCCCCAGCATTTT. Translation: CASSHTDSLHQPQHF. J is TRBJ1-5 and V is TRBV5-1; possible D gene TRBD1, 6 bases. Looked up from germline, CDR1 is SGHRS and CDR2 is YFSETQ. This CDR3 has 15 residues. Trimming shortened V by 4 bases and J by 5 bases, and 16 bases separated the two germline ends.

This chain connects TRBV11-3 to TRBJ2-7, with TRBD2 as a possible D gene (5 bases). The germline CDR1 and CDR2 sequences are SGHNT and YENEEA. The CDR3 spans 19 residues. Between the trimmed V and J ends, which lost 4 bases and 3 bases, there was a span of 28 bases. The CDR3 here is CASSSDTAGISVRDYEQYF. In nucleotides, the CDR3 is TGTGCCAGCAGCTCCGACACTGCCGGGATAAGTGTTAGGGACTACGAGCAGTACTTC. The full variable domain, completed using reference TRBV11-3 and TRBJ2-7, is EAGVVQSPRYKIIEKKQPVAFWCNPISGHNTLYWYLQNLGQGPELLIRYENEEAVDDSQLPKDRFSAERLKGVDSTLKIQPAELGDSAVYLCASSSDTAGISVRDYEQYFGPGTRLTVT.

The CDR3 loop reads CASSQDIGGDEQFF. The CDR3 coding sequence is TGCGCCAGCAGCCAAGATATTGGGGGCGATGAGCAGTTCTTC. The rearrangement joins TRBV4-1 to TRBJ2-1, with TRBD1 as a possible D gene (6 bases). The germline V and J ends were trimmed by 0 bases and 8 bases, with 11 bases remaining between them. Germline values: CDR1 MGHRA, CDR2 YSYEKL. This CDR3 is 14 amino acids long.

J is TRBJ2-3 and V is TRBV4-3; D is possibly TRBD2 (6 bases). CDR3 size: 16 residues. V lost 4 bases and J lost 2, with 16 bases in between. Germline V gene sequence: CDR1 LGHNA, CDR2 YSLEER. CDR3 sequence reads: CASSPRLERPTDTQYF. The DNA of the CDR3 is TGCGCCAGCAGCCCCAGACTAGAGCGCCCCACAGATACGCAGTATTTT.

This clone was seen only a few times. The chain employs TRBV27 and TRBJ1-4; D gene unclear. Between the trimmed V and J ends, which lost 2 bases and 0 bases, there was a span of 10 bases. Germline CDR1 MNHEY, CDR2 SMNVEV (reference sequence). This CDR3 region has 16 residues. CDR3 DNA: TGTGCCAGCAGTTTACGGGAGCCTTCAACTAATGAAAAACTGTTTTTT. Translation gives CASSLREPSTNEKLFF.

The chain has TRBV28 and TRBJ1-4; D uncertain. CDR1 MDHEN and CDR2 SYDVKM come from the germline V gene. The V end was cut by 6 bases, the J end by 6 bases, with 17 bases between. The CDR3 runs to 15 residues. The CDR3 region is CASRPRAVRYEKLFF. The CDR3 DNA reads as TGTGCCAGCAGGCCGCGGGCGGTGAGGTATGAAAAACTGTTTTTT.

This sequence joins TRBV19 and TRBJ1-1, with unresolved D. The CDR3 runs 13 residues. V lost 2 bases to trimming and J lost 1 base, with 5 bases between them. Germline CDR1 LNHDA, CDR2 SQIVND (reference sequence). The chain's CDR3 is CASSITENTEAFF. In DNA form, the CDR3 reads TGTGCCAGTAGTATAACAGAGAACACTGAAGCTTTCTTT.

V is TRBV19 and J is TRBJ1-1, with a tentative D call TRBD1 (5 bases). Germline V gene sequence: CDR1 LNHDA, CDR2 SQIVND (reference sequence). The CDR3 runs 14 residues. Trimming took off 4 bases at V and 1 base at J, with 10 bases between the two ends. The CDR3 sequence: CASSKEGKNTEAFF. CDR3 bases: TGTGCCAGTAGTAAGGAGGGGAAGAACACTGAAGCTTTCTTT.

The chain carries TRBV7-9 and TRBJ2-7; 9 bases are a match to TRBD2. The length of the CDR3 is 14 residues. Germline lookup yields CDR1 SEHNR and CDR2 FQNEAQ (reference sequence). J was trimmed by 7 bases and V by 5 bases; bases with no gene match: 9. CDR3 nucleotides: TGTGCCAGCAGCAGAATAGCGGGGGTGTTAGAGCAGTACTTC. Translation gives CASSRIAGVLEQYF.

Concerning this clone: Germline is not matched at one junction end, which may reflect a read error. This chain uses TRBV7-9 with TRBJ2-1; TRBD2 matches at 10 bases. Germline V gene sequence: CDR1 SEHNR, CDR2 FQNEAQ (reference sequence). CDR3 size: 15 residues. CDR3 sequence reads: CASSLAVSSGRVNVF. The CDR3 region has the DNA TGTGCCAGCAGCTTAGCAGTGTCCAGCGGGAGGGTCAACGTCTTC.

The chain joins TRBV7-8 to TRBJ2-5, with TRBD1 matching 7 bases. CDR3 length equals 16 residues. The germline CDR1 and CDR2 sequences are SGHVS and FQNEAQ. Trimming cost V 8 bases and J 2 bases; bases outside gene matches: 14. The CDR3 coding sequence is TGTGCCAGCGGGACAGCGTCGGCTGGGCCGCAAGAGACCCAGTACTTC. Translated: CASGTASAGPQETQYF.

This chain connects TRBV13 to TRBJ2-5, with D uncertain. The germline V and J ends were trimmed by 2 bases and 4 bases, with 5 bases remaining between them. The CDR3 has 12 residues. The germline CDR1 and CDR2 sequences are PRHDT and FYEKMQ (reference sequence). Here the CDR3 DNA reads TGTGCCAGCAGCTTATATCGAGAGACCCAGTACTTC. Its protein product is CASSLYRETQYF.

This clone was counted a few times. V is TRBV7-9 and J is TRBJ2-7, with TRBD1 matching 8 bases. This CDR3 is 14 amino acids long. The J segment lost 6 bases and the V segment lost 3 bases, leaving 7 bases of the junction unmatched. From germline, CDR1 is SEHNR and CDR2 FQNEAQ (reference sequence). This chain's CDR3 is CASSFRTGRREQYF. CDR3 in DNA: TGTGCCAGCAGCTTTCGGACAGGGAGGCGCGAGCAGTACTTC.

The chain carries TRBV4-3 and TRBJ2-1, with 10 bases identical to TRBD2. Germline CDR1 is LGHNA and CDR2 is YSLEER. Trimming at V came to 0 bases and at J to 8 bases, leaving 7 bases not matched to a gene. CDR3 size: 16 residues. The CDR3 coding sequence is TGCGCCAGCAGCCAAGATCGGGCTAGCGGGAGTGATGAGCAGTTCTTC. This translates into CASSQDRASGSDEQFF.

This chain joins TRBV14 and TRBJ2-2; TRBD2 matches 13 bases. The germline V gene encodes CDR1 SGHDN and CDR2 FVKESK. V shed 4 bases, J shed 8 bases, and the junction held 7 bases outside the gene matches. The CDR3 contains 16 residues. CDR3 DNA sequence: TGTGCCAGCAGCCCACCCAGGGGACTAGCGGGAGGGGAGCTGTTTTTT. Translation gives CASSPPRGLAGGELFF.

The chain has TRBV7-9 and TRBJ2-3; 9 nucleotides agree with TRBD2. J was trimmed by 5 bases and V by 3 bases; bases with no gene match: 6. The CDR3 covers 15 residues. Looked up from germline, CDR1 is SEHNR and CDR2 is FQNEAQ (reference sequence). The CDR3 DNA reads as TGTGCCAGCAGCTTTGTTAGCGGGAGCGGAGATACGCAGTATTTT. Its protein is CASSFVSGSGDTQYF.

The chain is built from TRBV7-9 and TRBJ2-1; 12 nucleotides line up with TRBD2. This CDR3 contains 17 residues. The V and J ends lost 4 bases and 0 bases, in that order; junction bases with no gene match: 4. Germline values: CDR1 SEHNR, CDR2 FQNEAQ (reference sequence). Here the CDR3 DNA reads TGTGCCAGCAGCTCGCTAGCGGGAGGGCCCTCCTACAATGAGCAGTTCTTC. Translation gives CASSSLAGGPSYNEQFF.

The gene calls are TRBV7-3 and TRBJ2-1; 8 bases match TRBD1. Germline V CDR1 and CDR2: SGHTA, FQGTGA. V was clipped by 6 bases and J by 10 bases; unmatched bases: 11. This CDR3 contains 14 residues. The CDR3 sequence is CASSLATGALEQFF. CDR3 bases: TGTGCCAGCAGTTTGGCGACAGGGGCCCTCGAGCAGTTCTTC.

This clone has a handful of counts. The chain joins TRBV28 to TRBJ2-1; 7 bases match TRBD2. The CDR3 sequence is 13 residues long. J lost 8 bases, V lost 6 bases, and 7 bases had no gene match. Germline CDR1 is MDHEN and CDR2 is SYDVKM. CDR3 DNA sequence: TGTGCCAGCAGGGGGGGAGGGGACCATGAGCAGTTCTTC. Its translation: CASRGGGDHEQFF.

This clone was seen just once. The chain joins TRBV27 to TRBJ2-5; 11 bases line up with TRBD2. Germline lookup yields CDR1 MNHEY and CDR2 SMNVEV (reference sequence). The CDR3 sequence is 15 residues long. With 6 bases clipped from V and 4 bases from J, the junction kept 7 bases outside the gene matches. DNA for the CDR3: TGTGCCAGCAGGCTTGTAGCGGGAGGGCCAGAGACCCAGTACTTC. This sequence encodes CASRLVAGGPETQYF.